The table lists the clone carrying this T cell receptor beta chain with a few counts. The antigen remains undetermined. CDR3 length: 11 amino acids. With V trimmed by 3 bases and J by 7 bases, 3 bases remained unmatched. The germline V gene encodes CDR1 GTSNPN and CDR2 SVGIG (reference sequence). Produced via immunoSEQ multiplex PCR; TCRdb's table is partial and in-frame only. Of some 93,000 clones listed, about 78% are singletons. This entry is derived from a study of cytotoxic CD8 clonotypes in ibrutinib-treated CLL. Study results and caveats: Clonality was elevated at ibrutinib response and had returned toward baseline at progression.

The chain recombines TRBV30 with TRBJ2-7, with TRBD2 matching over 7 bases. This clonotype originated in a human donor with chronic lymphocytic leukemia. Here the sequenced sample was PBMCs, taken after 12 months of ibrutinib treatment. In DNA form, the CDR3 reads TGTGCCTGGAGCGCGGGACTAGAGCAGTACTTC. Residues: CAWSAGLEQYF. The full variable domain, completed using reference TRBV30 and TRBJ2-7, is SQTIHQWPATLVQPVGSPLSLECTVEGTSNPNLYWYRQAAGRGLQLLFYSVGIGQISSEVPQNLSASRPQDRQFILSSKKLLLSDSGFYLCAWSAGLEQYFGPGTRLTVT.